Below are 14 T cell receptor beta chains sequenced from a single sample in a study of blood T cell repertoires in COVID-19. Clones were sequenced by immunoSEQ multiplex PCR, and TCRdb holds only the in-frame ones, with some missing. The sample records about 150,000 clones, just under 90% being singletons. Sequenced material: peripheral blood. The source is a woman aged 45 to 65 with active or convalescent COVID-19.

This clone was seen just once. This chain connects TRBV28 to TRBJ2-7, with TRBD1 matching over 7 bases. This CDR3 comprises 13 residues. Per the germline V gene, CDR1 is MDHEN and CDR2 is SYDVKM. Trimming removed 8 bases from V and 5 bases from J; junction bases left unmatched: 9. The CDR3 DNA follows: TGTGCCAGCTCCGCGACAGGGAGCCACGAGCAGTACTTC. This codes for CASSATGSHEQYF.

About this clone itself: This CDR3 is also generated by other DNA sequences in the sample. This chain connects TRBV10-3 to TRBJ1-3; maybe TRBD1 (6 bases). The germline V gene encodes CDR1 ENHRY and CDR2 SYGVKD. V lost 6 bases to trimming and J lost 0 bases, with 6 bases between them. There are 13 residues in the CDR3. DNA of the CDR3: TGTGCCATCAGGGACAGCTCTGGAAACACCATATATTTT. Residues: CAIRDSSGNTIYF.

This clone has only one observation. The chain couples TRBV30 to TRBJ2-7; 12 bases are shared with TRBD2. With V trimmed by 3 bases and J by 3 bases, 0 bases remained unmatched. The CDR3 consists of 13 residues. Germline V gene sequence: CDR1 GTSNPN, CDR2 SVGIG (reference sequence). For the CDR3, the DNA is TGTGCCTGGAGGACTAGCGGGAGCTACGAGCAGTACTTC. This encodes CAWRTSGSYEQYF.

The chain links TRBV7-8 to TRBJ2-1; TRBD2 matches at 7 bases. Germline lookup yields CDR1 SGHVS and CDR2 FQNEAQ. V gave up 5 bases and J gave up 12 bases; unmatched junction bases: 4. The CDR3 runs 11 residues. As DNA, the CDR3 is TGTGCCAGCAGCCCAGGGAGGGCGCAGTTCTTC. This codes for CASSPGRAQFF. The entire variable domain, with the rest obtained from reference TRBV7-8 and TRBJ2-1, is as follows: GAGVSQSPRYKVAKRGQDVALRCDPISGHVSLFWYQQALGQGPEFLTYFQNEAQLDKSGLPSDRFFAERPEGSVSTLKIQRTQQEDSAVYLCASSPGRAQFFGPGTRLTVL.

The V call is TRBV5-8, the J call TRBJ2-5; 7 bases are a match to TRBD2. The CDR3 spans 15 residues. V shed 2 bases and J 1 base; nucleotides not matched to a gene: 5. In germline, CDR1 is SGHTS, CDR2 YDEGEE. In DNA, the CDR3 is TGTGCCAGCAGCTTAAGCGGGGCAACCCAAGAGACCCAGTACTTC. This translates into CASSLSGATQETQYF. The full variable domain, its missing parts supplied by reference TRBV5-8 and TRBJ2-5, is EAGVTQSPTHLIKTRGQQATLRCSPISGHTSVYWYQQALGLGLQFLLWYDEGEERNRGNFPPRFSGRQFPNYSSELNVNALELEDSALYLCASSLSGATQETQYFGPGTRLLVL.

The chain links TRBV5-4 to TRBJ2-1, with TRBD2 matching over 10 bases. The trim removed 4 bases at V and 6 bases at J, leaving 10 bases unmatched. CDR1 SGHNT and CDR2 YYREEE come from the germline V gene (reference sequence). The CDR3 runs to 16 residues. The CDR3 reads CASSTLTSGISNEQFF. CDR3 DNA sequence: TGTGCCAGCAGCACGTTAACTAGCGGGATATCCAATGAGCAGTTCTTC.

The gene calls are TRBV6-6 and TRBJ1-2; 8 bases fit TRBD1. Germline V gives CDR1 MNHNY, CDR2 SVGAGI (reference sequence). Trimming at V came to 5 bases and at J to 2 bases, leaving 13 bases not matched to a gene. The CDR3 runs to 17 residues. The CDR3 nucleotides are TGTGCCAGCAGTCAGAACGGACAGGGCGGATCGAACTATGGCTACACCTTC. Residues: CASSQNGQGGSNYGYTF.

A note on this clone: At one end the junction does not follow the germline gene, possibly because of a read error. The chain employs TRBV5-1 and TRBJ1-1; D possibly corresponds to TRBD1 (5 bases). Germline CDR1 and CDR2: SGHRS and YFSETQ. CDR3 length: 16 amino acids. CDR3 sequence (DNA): TGCGCCAGCAGCTTGGGACAGCCAACAACGAACACTGAGGCTTTCTTT. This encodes CASSLGQPTTNTEAFF.

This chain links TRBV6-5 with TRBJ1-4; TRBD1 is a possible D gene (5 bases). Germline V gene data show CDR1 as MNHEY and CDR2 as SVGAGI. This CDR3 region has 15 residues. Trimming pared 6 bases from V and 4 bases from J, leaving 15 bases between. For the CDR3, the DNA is TGTGCCAGCAGCGACTTGACGGGGGTTAATGAAAAACTGTTTTTT. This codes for CASSDLTGVNEKLFF.

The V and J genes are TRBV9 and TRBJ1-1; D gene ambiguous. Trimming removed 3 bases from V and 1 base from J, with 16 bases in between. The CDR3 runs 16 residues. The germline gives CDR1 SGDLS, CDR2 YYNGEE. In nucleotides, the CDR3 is TGTGCCAGCAGCGCCTCCGGGGAACCCGCGAACACTGAAGCTTTCTTT. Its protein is CASSASGEPANTEAFF.

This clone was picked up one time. The CDR3 reads CATSRGQNTEAFF. CDR3 DNA: TGTGCCACCAGCAGAGGACAGAACACTGAAGCTTTCTTT. The chain joins TRBV15 to TRBJ1-1, with D hard to call. Trimming removed 1 base at V and 1 base at J, with 4 bases between. The CDR3 is 13 residues long. Germline-derived CDR1 and CDR2 are LNHNV and YYDKDF (reference sequence).

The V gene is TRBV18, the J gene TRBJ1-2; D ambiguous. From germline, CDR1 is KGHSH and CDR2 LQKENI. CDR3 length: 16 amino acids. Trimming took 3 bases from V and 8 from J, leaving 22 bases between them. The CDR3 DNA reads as TGTGCCAGCTCACCGAACGATCTAAGGGCTCCGGGGGGCTACACCTTC. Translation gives CASSPNDLRAPGGYTF.

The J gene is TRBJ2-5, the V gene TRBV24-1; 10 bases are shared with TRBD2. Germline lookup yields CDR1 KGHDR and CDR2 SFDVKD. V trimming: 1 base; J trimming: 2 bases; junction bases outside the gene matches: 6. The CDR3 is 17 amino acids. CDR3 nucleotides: TGTGCCACCAGTGATTTCTCCCTAGCGGGAGTTCAAGAGACCCAGTACTTC. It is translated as CATSDFSLAGVQETQYF.

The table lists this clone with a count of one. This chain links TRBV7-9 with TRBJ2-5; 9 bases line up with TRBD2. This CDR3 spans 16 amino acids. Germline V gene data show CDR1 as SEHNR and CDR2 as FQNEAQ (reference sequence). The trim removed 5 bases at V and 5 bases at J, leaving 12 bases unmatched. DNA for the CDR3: TGTGCCAGCAGCCCTTGGGTAGCGGGGGCTCGGGAGACCCAGTACTTC. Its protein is CASSPWVAGARETQYF.